These 18 T cell receptor beta chains came from one sample sequenced in a study of PD-1 blockade in classical Hodgkin lymphoma. Every patient had relapsed following autologous stem cell transplantation, and cohorts differed in brentuximab vedotin exposure. Using immunoSEQ multiplex PCR, the repertoire was profiled, and TCRdb retains in-frame clones only, with some absent. The top ten clones hold roughly a tenth of a sample with more than 50,000 clones, around nine tenths of them seen once. This sample comprised peripheral blood mononuclear cells (PBMCs), obtained at baseline. The source is a human donor with classical Hodgkin lymphoma.

The V gene is TRBV6-4, the J gene TRBJ2-2; TRBD1 matches 10 bases. Germline assignment: CDR1 MRHNA and CDR2 SNTAGT. The length of the CDR3 is 16 residues. The V and J ends lost 1 base and 4 bases, in that order; junction bases with no gene match: 3. The CDR3 DNA reads TGTGCCAGCAGTGACTTTTGGACAGGGGGCACCGGGGAGCTGTTTTTT. It codes for CASSDFWTGGTGELFF.

The rearrangement joins TRBV20-1 to TRBJ2-7; D unresolved. Trimming pared 5 bases from V and 4 bases from J, leaving 6 bases between. The CDR3 totals 10 residues. Germline V gene data show CDR1 as DFQATT and CDR2 as SNEGSKA (reference sequence). Here the CDR3 reads CSAVAYEQYF. In nucleotides, the CDR3 is TGCAGTGCTGTGGCGTACGAGCAGTACTTC.

Regarding this clone: Additional DNA sequences in this sample encode the identical CDR3. The chain carries TRBV15 and TRBJ1-6; D is ambiguous. The CDR3 runs to 14 residues. V was clipped by 5 bases and J by 7 bases, with 12 bases between them. Germline V gene lookup returns CDR1 LNHNV and CDR2 YYDKDF (reference sequence). The CDR3 DNA sequence: TGTGCCACCAGCCCGGGGTATGGGAATTCACCCCTCCACTTT. Translating gives CATSPGYGNSPLHF.

The chain is built from TRBV27 and TRBJ1-2, with a tentative D call TRBD1 (5 bases). From germline, CDR1 is MNHEY and CDR2 SMNVEV (reference sequence). Trimming left V 5 bases short and J 0 bases short, with 13 bases between. This CDR3 is 15 amino acids long. CDR3 in amino acids: CASSGGATANYGYTF. CDR3 bases: TGTGCCAGCAGTGGAGGGGCTACCGCTAACTATGGCTACACCTTC.

The chain combines TRBV28 with TRBJ2-1; 8 positions agree with TRBD2. The V and J ends lost 7 bases and 4 bases, in that order; junction bases with no gene match: 9. This CDR3 is built from 15 residues. In germline, CDR1 is MDHEN, CDR2 SYDVKM. In DNA form, the CDR3 reads TGTGCCAGCACGGGGGGGAGGCTCAGGTACAATGAGCAGTTCTTC. It encodes CASTGGRLRYNEQFF. The entire variable domain, with the rest obtained from reference TRBV28 and TRBJ2-1, is as follows: DVKVTQSSRYLVKRTGEKVFLECVQDMDHENMFWYRQDPGLGLRLIYFSYDVKMKEKGDIPEGYSVSREKKERFSLILESASTNQTSMYLCASTGGRLRYNEQFFGPGTRLTVL.

The V call is TRBV10-1, the J call TRBJ2-3; 8 bases map to TRBD2. The CDR3 runs to 15 residues. J gave up 3 bases and V 3 bases, and 5 bases lay outside the gene matches. Germline V lookup: CDR1 WNHNN, CDR2 SYGVQD (reference sequence). The CDR3 loop reads CASSDSGGPTDTQYF. The CDR3 region has the DNA TGCGCCAGCAGTGATTCGGGAGGGCCAACAGATACGCAGTATTTT.

This chain's CDR3 is CASSVDGQGANEQFF. The CDR3 DNA follows: TGTGCCAGCAGCGTAGATGGACAGGGGGCGAATGAGCAGTTCTTC. V is TRBV9 and J is TRBJ2-1; TRBD1 matches 11 bases. With V trimmed by 0 bases and J by 7 bases, 3 bases remained unmatched. There are 15 residues in the CDR3. The germline CDR1 and CDR2 sequences are SGDLS and YYNGEE. Full variable domain (outside the CDR3, taken from reference TRBV9 and TRBJ2-1): DSGVTQTPKHLITATGQRVTLRCSPRSGDLSVYWYQQSLDQGLQFLIQYYNGEERAKGNILERFSAQQFPDLHSELNLSSLELGDSALYFCASSVDGQGANEQFFGPGTRLTVL.

The genes are TRBV29-1 and TRBJ1-2; D may be TRBD1 (6 bases). CDR3 length equals 11 residues. V gave up 7 bases and J gave up 8 bases, with 14 bases separating them. Germline assignment: CDR1 SQVTM and CDR2 ANQGSEA. CDR3 amino acids: CSGIQGSGYTF. CDR3 nucleotides: TGCAGCGGGATACAGGGATCCGGCTACACCTTC.

The V and J genes are TRBV19 and TRBJ2-2; tentatively, D is TRBD1 (5 bases). Germline V gene lookup returns CDR1 LNHDA and CDR2 SQIVND (reference sequence). The CDR3 contains 14 residues. Deletions cut 4 bases from V and 5 bases from J, with 11 bases between. The CDR3 nucleotides read TGTGCCAGTAGTAGGTTAGGGGCTACCGGGGAGCTGTTTTTT. Translating it yields CASSRLGATGELFF.

This clone occurred once. The rearrangement joins TRBV28 to TRBJ1-1; possibly TRBD1 for D (5 bases). The CDR3 length is 14 residues. Trimming removed 5 bases at V and 4 bases at J, with 14 bases between. The germline V gene encodes CDR1 MDHEN and CDR2 SYDVKM. The DNA for the CDR3 is TGTGCCAGCAGTGCGCCGGGACTTGGCACTGAAGCTTTCTTT. This sequence encodes CASSAPGLGTEAFF.

The chain links TRBV19 to TRBJ2-1; 13 bases map to TRBD2. CDR1 and CDR2 from the germline V gene are LNHDA and SQIVND (reference sequence). Losses at the gene ends were 5 bases for V and 7 bases for J; bases not matched to a gene: 8. The CDR3 length is 16 residues. The CDR3 spells CASSLGLAGTRNEQFF. CDR3 nucleotides: TGTGCCAGTAGTCTGGGACTAGCGGGGACGCGAAATGAGCAGTTCTTC.

The chain joins TRBV5-6 to TRBJ1-2; D is unresolved. The CDR3 consists of 12 residues. Trimming shortened V by 4 bases and J by 3 bases, and 7 bases separated the two germline ends. Germline V gene sequence: CDR1 SGHDT, CDR2 YYEEEE. This chain's CDR3 is CASSGQDYGYTF. CDR3 in DNA: TGTGCCAGCAGCGGTCAGGACTATGGCTACACCTTC.

V gene TRBV19 combines with J gene TRBJ2-2; D perhaps matches TRBD2 (5 bases). The V gene's germline CDR1 is LNHDA and CDR2 SQIVND (reference sequence). Trimming cost V 7 bases and J 0 bases, with 12 bases left between them. The CDR3 sequence is 15 residues long. CDR3 region: CASTTSGANTGELFF. The CDR3 DNA reads as TGTGCCAGTACAACGAGCGGTGCGAACACCGGGGAGCTGTTTTTT.

The chain carries TRBV19 and TRBJ1-2, with a weak D call TRBD1 (5 bases). The CDR3 is 13 residues long. Germline values: CDR1 LNHDA, CDR2 SQIVND (reference sequence). The V end lost 3 bases, the J end lost 2 bases, and 7 bases lay between the germline ends. CDR3 bases: TGTGCCAGTAGTATCGGGGGAAACTATGGCTACACCTTC. It yields the protein CASSIGGNYGYTF.

The chain links TRBV4-2 to TRBJ2-5, with D perhaps TRBD2 (7 bases). The germline V gene has CDR1 LGHNA and CDR2 YNFKEQ. The CDR3 has 16 amino acids. Between the trimmed V and J ends, which lost 1 base and 5 bases, there was a span of 17 bases. CDR3 residues: CASSQVWGGAAETQYF. CDR3 DNA: TGTGCCAGCAGCCAAGTGTGGGGGGGCGCGGCGGAGACCCAGTACTTC.

The V call is TRBV5-6, the J call TRBJ1-5; D unclear. This CDR3 is 15 amino acids long. The V and J ends lost 0 bases and 5 bases respectively, with 12 bases between them. Germline V lookup: CDR1 SGHDT, CDR2 YYEEEE. The CDR3 coding sequence is TGTGCCAGCAGCTTGGCGGGTGGTCGCGATCAGCCCCAGCATTTT. This gives the protein CASSLAGGRDQPQHF. Supplemented by reference TRBV5-6 and TRBJ1-5, the full variable domain reads DAGVTQSPTHLIKTRGQQVTLRCSPKSGHDTVSWYQQALGQGPQFIFQYYEEEERQRGNFPDRFSGHQFPNYSSELNVNALLLGDSALYLCASSLAGGRDQPQHFGDGTRLSIL.

The chain uses TRBV7-2 and TRBJ2-5; 9 positions match TRBD2. Per germline, CDR1 SGHTA and CDR2 FQGNSA. J lost 10 bases, V lost 3 bases, and 9 bases had no gene match. This CDR3 is 14 amino acids long. The CDR3 is CASSFPGLAHLQYF. In nucleotides, the CDR3 is TGTGCCAGCAGCTTCCCGGGACTAGCCCACCTCCAGTACTTC.

The V call is TRBV11-3, the J call TRBJ2-1, with a possible D match to TRBD1 (5 bases). V lost 0 bases to trimming and J lost 5 bases, with 8 bases between them. The CDR3 is 14 amino acids. The germline V gene encodes CDR1 SGHNT and CDR2 YENEEA. The CDR3 reads CASSLEETDNEQFF. The CDR3 coding sequence is TGTGCCAGCAGCTTAGAGGAGACAGACAATGAGCAGTTCTTC.